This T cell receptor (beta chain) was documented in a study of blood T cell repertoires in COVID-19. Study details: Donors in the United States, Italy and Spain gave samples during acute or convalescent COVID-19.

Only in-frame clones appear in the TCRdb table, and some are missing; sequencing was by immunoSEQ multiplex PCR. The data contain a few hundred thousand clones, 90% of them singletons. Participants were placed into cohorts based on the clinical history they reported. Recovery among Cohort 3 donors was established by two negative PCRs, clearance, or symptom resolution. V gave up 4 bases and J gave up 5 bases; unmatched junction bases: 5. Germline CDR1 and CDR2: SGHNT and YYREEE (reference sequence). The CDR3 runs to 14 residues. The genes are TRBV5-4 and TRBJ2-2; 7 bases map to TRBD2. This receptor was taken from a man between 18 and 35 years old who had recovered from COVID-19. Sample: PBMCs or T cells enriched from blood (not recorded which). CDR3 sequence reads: CASSPGLSTGELFF. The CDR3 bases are TGTGCCAGCAGCCCGGGACTAAGTACCGGGGAGCTGTTTTTT.